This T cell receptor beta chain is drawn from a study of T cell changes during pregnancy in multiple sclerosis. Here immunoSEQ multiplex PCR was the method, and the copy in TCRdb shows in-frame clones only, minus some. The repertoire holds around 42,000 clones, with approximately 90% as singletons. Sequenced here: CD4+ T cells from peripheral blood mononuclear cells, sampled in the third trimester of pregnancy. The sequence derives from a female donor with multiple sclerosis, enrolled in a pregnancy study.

CDR3 sequence: CASSPPGQGGETQYF. Written as DNA, the CDR3 is TGTGCCAGCTCACCGCCGGGACAGGGGGGAGAGACCCAGTACTTC. The chain has TRBV18 and TRBJ2-5, with TRBD1 matching over 11 bases. CDR3 length equals 15 residues. The V gene end was trimmed by 3 bases and the J gene end by 4 bases; junction bases not matched to a gene: 4. Per germline, CDR1 KGHSH and CDR2 LQKENI.